Listed here are 8 T cell receptor beta chains from one sample, sequenced in a study of blood T cell repertoires in COVID-19. Sequencing used immunoSEQ multiplex PCR; TCRdb keeps in-frame clones, though not all of them. In the table there are some 21,000 clones, 84% of which are singletons. Sequences were obtained from peripheral blood. All receptors come from a man in his forties with acute or convalescent COVID-19.

J is TRBJ1-5 and V is TRBV11-2, with D possibly TRBD1 on 6 matching bases. Germline CDR1 is SGHAT and CDR2 is FQNNGV. CDR3 length: 15 residues. The V and J ends lost 2 bases and 0 bases respectively, with 8 bases between them. The CDR3 sequence: CASSLRTDSNQPQHF. Written as DNA, the CDR3 is TGTGCCAGCAGCTTACGGACAGATAGCAATCAGCCCCAGCATTTT.

The gene calls are TRBV5-8 and TRBJ1-4; 8 bases are shared with TRBD1. Trimming took 4 bases from V and 5 from J; bases not matched to a gene: 10. CDR1 SGHTS and CDR2 YDEGEE come from the germline V gene. The CDR3 runs 16 residues. CDR3 nucleotides: TGTGCCAGCAGCACACCGACAGGGGTCCTAAATGAAAAACTGTTTTTT. It codes for CASSTPTGVLNEKLFF.

This chain connects TRBV4-2 to TRBJ1-2; 8 bases align to TRBD1. In germline, CDR1 is LGHNA, CDR2 YNFKEQ. After removal of 0 bases from V and 2 bases from J, the junction contained 5 bases not matched to a gene. The CDR3 length is 16 residues. CDR3: CASSQDQGAGNYGYTF. The CDR3 DNA reads TGTGCCAGCAGCCAAGATCAGGGGGCGGGGAACTATGGCTACACCTTC.

The chain combines TRBV5-1 with TRBJ1-1, with unresolved D. CDR3 length: 13 residues. Germline CDR1 is SGHRS and CDR2 is YFSETQ. Trimming took 4 bases from V and 2 from J, leaving 9 bases between them. CDR3 in amino acids: CASSLGLNTEAFF. The DNA of the CDR3 is TGCGCCAGCAGCCTAGGACTAAACACTGAAGCTTTCTTT.

This clone was seen only a few times. The chain uses TRBV7-2 and TRBJ1-1; 9 positions agree with TRBD1. The junction had 5 bases not matched to a gene; V was cut back by 4 bases and J by 5 bases. The CDR3 covers 14 residues. Looked up from germline, CDR1 is SGHTA and CDR2 is FQGNSA. This CDR3 is CASSSGQGRTEAFF. CDR3 DNA sequence: TGTGCCAGCAGCTCGGGACAGGGTAGGACTGAAGCTTTCTTT.

V and J are TRBV3-1 (or the pseudogene TRBV3-2) and TRBJ2-1; a possible D gene is TRBD1 (6 bases). CDR1 and CDR2 from the germline V gene are LGHDT and YNNKEL (reference sequence). V was shortened by 7 bases and J by 1 base, with 17 bases between the two germline ends. The CDR3 loop spans 16 amino acids. The CDR3: CASTPGQTLSYNEQFF. CDR3 nucleotides: TGTGCCAGCACCCCAGGACAGACCCTATCCTACAATGAGCAGTTCTTC.

In nucleotides, the CDR3 is TGTGCCAGTAGTGGCCGGACAGGGGGCTTTAGCAATCAGCCCCAGCATTTT. Protein sequence: CASSGRTGGFSNQPQHF. The chain couples TRBV19 to TRBJ1-5, with 11 positions matching TRBD1. The V segment lost 5 bases and the J segment 0 bases; nucleotides outside the gene matches: 6. The CDR3 length is 17 residues. Looked up from germline, CDR1 is LNHDA and CDR2 is SQIVND (reference sequence). Filled out from reference TRBV19 and TRBJ1-5, the complete variable domain reads DGGITQSPKYLFRKEGQNVTLSCEQNLNHDAMYWYRQDPGQGLRLIYYSQIVNDFQKGDIAEGYSVSREKKESFPLTVTSAQKNPTAFYLCASSGRTGGFSNQPQHFGDGTRLSIL.

This sequence joins TRBV12-3 or TRBV12-4 and TRBJ1-2, with D possibly matching TRBD1 (5 bases). The CDR3 is made up of 12 amino acids. Trimming took 6 bases from V and 4 from J, leaving 9 bases between them. CDR3: CASRTDPYGYTF. DNA for the CDR3: TGTGCCAGCAGGACAGACCCCTATGGCTACACCTTC.